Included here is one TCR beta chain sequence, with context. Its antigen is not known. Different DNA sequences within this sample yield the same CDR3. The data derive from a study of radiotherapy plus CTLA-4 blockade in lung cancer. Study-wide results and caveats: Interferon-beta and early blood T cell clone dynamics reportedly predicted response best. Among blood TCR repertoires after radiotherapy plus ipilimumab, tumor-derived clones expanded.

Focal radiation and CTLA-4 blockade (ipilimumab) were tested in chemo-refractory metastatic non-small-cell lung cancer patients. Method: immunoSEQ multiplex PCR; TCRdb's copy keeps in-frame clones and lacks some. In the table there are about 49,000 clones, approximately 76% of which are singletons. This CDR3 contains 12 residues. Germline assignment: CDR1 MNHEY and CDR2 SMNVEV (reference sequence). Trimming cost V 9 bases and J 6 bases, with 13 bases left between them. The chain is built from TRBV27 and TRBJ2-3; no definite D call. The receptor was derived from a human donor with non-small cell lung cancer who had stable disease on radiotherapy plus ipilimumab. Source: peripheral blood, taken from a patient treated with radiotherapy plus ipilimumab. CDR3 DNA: TGTGCCAGGAGCCCATTTGGGGATACGCAGTATTTT. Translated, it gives CARSPFGDTQYF.